The 11 T cell receptor beta chains below were found in one sample sequenced in a study of OX40 agonist ivuxolimab in advanced cancers. Only in-frame clones appear in the TCRdb table, and some are missing; sequencing was by immunoSEQ multiplex PCR. Here the sample spans approximately 130,000 clones, around nine tenths being singletons. This material consisted of CD4+ or CD8+ T cells sorted from blood, taken in a trial of the OX40 agonist ivuxolimab. The source of these receptors is an adult with an advanced solid tumor such as melanoma, head and neck, liver or kidney cancer.

The chain is built from TRBV5-1 and TRBJ2-2; D might be TRBD2 (6 bases). Germline-derived CDR1 and CDR2 are SGHRS and YFSETQ. The V end lost 2 bases, the J end lost 5 bases, and 13 bases lay between the germline ends. CDR3 length equals 15 residues. The CDR3 region is CASSLGGVGTGELFF. The CDR3, as DNA: TGCGCCAGCAGCTTAGGAGGGGTTGGAACCGGGGAGCTGTTTTTT.

The rearrangement joins TRBV7-3 to TRBJ2-2, with D possibly matching TRBD1 (6 bases). Germline CDR1 SGHTA, CDR2 FQGTGA. This CDR3 comprises 16 residues. The germline V and J ends were trimmed by 1 base and 3 bases, with 12 bases remaining between them. The CDR3 sequence: CASSLIPRGDTGELFF. The CDR3 DNA reads as TGTGCCAGCAGCTTAATTCCCAGGGGCGACACCGGGGAGCTGTTTTTT.

The CDR3 bases are TGCGCCAGCAGGGGGACAGGCCCCTACGAGCAGTACTTC. Amino acids: CASRGTGPYEQYF. V usage is TRBV10-2 and J usage is TRBJ2-7; 8 bases are a match to TRBD1. The CDR3 has 13 residues. V shed 6 bases, J shed 2 bases, and the junction held 3 bases outside the gene matches. Germline CDR1 reads WSHSY; CDR2 reads SAAADI.

V usage is TRBV6-5 and J usage is TRBJ1-5; 9 nucleotides agree with TRBD1. The ends lost 5 bases at V and 5 bases at J; junction bases unmatched: 7. Germline CDR1 and CDR2: MNHEY and SVGAGI. The CDR3 extends over 15 amino acids. The CDR3 is CASSGGTGSHQPQHF. The CDR3 coding sequence is TGTGCCAGCAGTGGTGGGACAGGGAGTCATCAGCCCCAGCATTTT.

The chain combines TRBV28 with TRBJ1-3; TRBD1 aligns across 8 bases. The trim removed 6 bases at V and 4 bases at J, leaving 5 bases unmatched. CDR1 and CDR2 (germline): MDHEN, SYDVKM. This CDR3 has 14 residues. The CDR3 protein is CASRQGQAGNTIYF. The CDR3 DNA reads as TGTGCCAGCAGACAGGGACAGGCGGGAAACACCATATATTTT.

This sequence joins TRBV6-5 and TRBJ2-7; weak D call: TRBD1 (5 bases). Per the germline V gene, CDR1 is MNHEY and CDR2 is SVGAGI. This CDR3 is 13 amino acids long. Deletions cut 4 bases from V and 6 bases from J, with 13 bases between. CDR3 in amino acids: CASSSREVSEQYF. In DNA, the CDR3 is TGTGCCAGCAGTTCCAGGGAAGTATCCGAGCAGTACTTC.

The count of this clone is one. The chain is built from TRBV2 and TRBJ1-1; D is unresolved. This CDR3 has 13 residues. Germline CDR1 and CDR2: SNHLY and FYNNEI. Deletions cut 6 bases from V and 5 bases from J, with 13 bases between. CDR3 residues: CASRLQWLTEAFF. The DNA of the CDR3 is TGTGCCAGCAGATTACAATGGTTGACTGAAGCTTTCTTT. The full variable domain, rest sourced from reference TRBV2 and TRBJ1-1, is EPEVTQTPSHQVTQMGQEVILRCVPISNHLYFYWYRQILGQKVEFLVSFYNNEISEKSEIFDDQFSVERPDGSNFTLKIRSTKLEDSAMYFCASRLQWLTEAFFGQGTRLTVV.

The V gene is TRBV7-3, the J gene TRBJ2-1; D ambiguous. Germline loops: CDR1 SGHTA, CDR2 FQGTGA. The CDR3 has 13 amino acids. The ends were cut back, 0 bases at V and 4 bases at J, with 4 bases in the middle. DNA of the CDR3: TGTGCCAGCAGCTTAACTATTTACAATGAGCAGTTCTTC. Its protein product is CASSLTIYNEQFF.

The chain has TRBV15 and TRBJ2-1, with D hard to call. CDR3 length equals 14 residues. Germline-derived CDR1 and CDR2 are LNHNV and YYDKDF (reference sequence). V was cut by 0 bases and J by 6 bases, with 9 bases left in between. DNA for the CDR3: TGTGCCACCAGCAGAGATTCCCGCTCCAATGAGCAGTTCTTC. It is translated as CATSRDSRSNEQFF.

The chain carries TRBV18 and TRBJ2-7; 7 nucleotides agree with TRBD1. Unmatched junction bases numbered 5, after V lost 3 bases and J lost 0 bases. This CDR3 is built from 15 residues. Germline loops: CDR1 KGHSH, CDR2 LQKENI. The CDR3 sequence: CASSPGQALSYEQYF. The CDR3 nucleotides are TGTGCCAGCTCACCCGGACAGGCCCTCTCCTACGAGCAGTACTTC.

The genes are TRBV19 and TRBJ2-7; 14 positions agree with TRBD2. The CDR3 length is 15 residues. Germline CDR1 is LNHDA and CDR2 is SQIVND (reference sequence). Losses at the gene ends were 4 bases for V and 5 bases for J; bases not matched to a gene: 4. The CDR3 region has the DNA TGTGCCAGTAGTACACGACTAGCGGGAGGGAACGAGCAGTACTTC. Amino acid sequence: CASSTRLAGGNEQYF.